The 28 T cell receptor beta chains below come from one sample, sequenced in a study of blood T cell repertoires in COVID-19 (dated by TCRdb to 2020 to 2022). The library relied on the immunoSEQ multiplex PCR assay. Here the immuneACCESS table is served through TCRdb, limited to in-frame sequences with V and J called. Missing clones are a known gap in these copies; in checked studies unresolved V genes cover under half, and the rest lacks a known reason. The sample records about 88,000 clones, roughly 88% of which are singletons. 6.5% to 8.5% of the sample belongs to the ten largest clones. Sequencing input: peripheral blood. The receptors stem from a man between 18 and 29 years old with COVID-19, enrolled during active disease.

The J gene is TRBJ1-1, the V gene TRBV4-3; TRBD1 matches 9 bases. With 0 bases clipped from V and 1 base from J, the junction kept 6 bases outside the gene matches. Looked up from germline, CDR1 is LGHNA and CDR2 is YSLEER. The CDR3 runs to 17 residues. Here the CDR3 reads CASSQEGTGGTNTEAFF. The CDR3 coding sequence is TGCGCCAGCAGCCAAGAGGGAACAGGGGGCACGAACACTGAAGCTTTCTTT.

CDR3: CASSWGKSGPYEQYF. DNA for the CDR3: TGTGCCAGCAGTTGGGGAAAGAGCGGACCCTACGAGCAGTACTTC. The chain couples TRBV6-5 to TRBJ2-7, with a weak D call TRBD2 (5 bases). The CDR3 loop spans 15 amino acids. V was trimmed by 4 bases and J by 2 bases, leaving 15 bases between them. CDR1 is MNHEY and CDR2 is SVGAGI in the germline V gene.

The genes are TRBV27 and TRBJ1-2; TRBD1 matches 8 bases. V was clipped by 5 bases and J by 7 bases; unmatched bases: 6. This CDR3 is built from 13 residues. Germline V gene sequence: CDR1 MNHEY, CDR2 SMNVEV (reference sequence). The CDR3 protein is CASSPGTGGGYTF. The CDR3 DNA sequence: TGTGCCAGCAGTCCGGGGACAGGCGGTGGCTACACCTTC.

V and J are TRBV2 and TRBJ2-6; D call uncertain. This CDR3 spans 13 amino acids. V lost 11 bases to trimming and J lost 0 bases, with 8 bases between them. The germline V gene has CDR1 SNHLY and CDR2 FYNNEI. The CDR3 DNA follows: TGTGCCGGCCAAACCTCTGGGGCCAACGTCCTGACTTTC. Translating gives CAGQTSGANVLTF.

The genes are TRBV3-1 (or the pseudogene TRBV3-2) and TRBJ1-2, with 9 nucleotides matching TRBD1. With 5 bases clipped from V and 4 bases from J, the junction kept 2 bases outside the gene matches. From germline, CDR1 is LGHDT and CDR2 YNNKEL (reference sequence). CDR3 length: 13 amino acids. CDR3 nucleotides: TGTGCCAGCAGCGGACAGGGGCCCTATGGCTACACCTTC. Protein sequence: CASSGQGPYGYTF.

V is TRBV30 and J is TRBJ1-6, with a tentative D call TRBD1 (5 bases). The V gene's germline CDR1 is GTSNPN and CDR2 SVGIG (reference sequence). This CDR3 contains 16 residues. Between the trimmed V and J ends, which lost 0 bases and 7 bases, there was a span of 16 bases. CDR3 region: CAWSVRHRGGNSPLHF. The CDR3, as DNA: TGTGCCTGGAGTGTACGACACCGCGGGGGAAATTCACCCCTCCACTTT.

The V and J genes are TRBV27 and TRBJ2-1, with 7 bases matching TRBD2. The V and J ends lost 8 bases and 1 base, in that order; junction bases with no gene match: 5. The germline V gene encodes CDR1 MNHEY and CDR2 SMNVEV (reference sequence). The CDR3 covers 14 residues. The DNA for the CDR3 is TGTGCCAGCGGAACTAGCGAATCCTACAATGAGCAGTTCTTC. Its protein product is CASGTSESYNEQFF.

As DNA, the CDR3 is TGCAGCGTTGAGAAGGGGACTGAAGCTTTCTTT. Its protein is CSVEKGTEAFF. The gene calls are TRBV29-1 and TRBJ1-1; maybe TRBD1 (5 bases). Trimming shortened V by 3 bases and J by 5 bases, and 7 bases separated the two germline ends. Germline loops: CDR1 SQVTM, CDR2 ANQGSEA. This CDR3 spans 11 amino acids.

CDR3 loop: CAILPSGSITGELFF. The CDR3 DNA sequence: TGTGCCATCCTCCCTAGCGGGAGTATAACCGGGGAGCTGTTTTTT. The chain combines TRBV10-3 with TRBJ2-2; 10 nucleotides agree with TRBD2. Looked up from germline, CDR1 is ENHRY and CDR2 is SYGVKD. J lost 5 bases, V lost 8 bases, and 8 bases had no gene match. The CDR3 is 15 amino acids.

This clone was detected only once. The J gene is TRBJ2-7, the V gene TRBV5-1, with 7 bases fitting TRBD2. Per germline, CDR1 SGHRS and CDR2 YFSETQ. V shed 4 bases and J 4 bases; nucleotides not matched to a gene: 14. CDR3 length: 16 amino acids. DNA for the CDR3: TGCGCCAGCAGCCTAGAACCGGGACTAATCACTTACGAGCAGTACTTC. It specifies CASSLEPGLITYEQYF.

This clone was found once. The chain has TRBV4-1 and TRBJ1-1, with 8 bases matching TRBD1. Trimming took 2 bases from V and 5 from J; bases not matched to a gene: 7. In germline, CDR1 is MGHRA, CDR2 YSYEKL. This CDR3 is built from 15 residues. CDR3 loop: CASSQPTGGRTEAFF. The DNA of the CDR3 is TGCGCCAGCAGCCAACCTACAGGGGGGAGGACTGAAGCTTTCTTT.

In its sample, this clone was seen once. The genes are TRBV6-5 and TRBJ1-1, with a possible D match to TRBD1 (6 bases). V gave up 2 bases and J gave up 5 bases, with 9 bases separating them. The CDR3 runs 13 residues. Germline assignment: CDR1 MNHEY and CDR2 SVGAGI. This chain's CDR3 is CASSYQDSTEAFF. In nucleotides, the CDR3 is TGTGCCAGCAGTTACCAGGACAGTACTGAAGCTTTCTTT.

The CDR3 DNA follows: TGTGCCAGCAGTGACTCGGCGGGAGGGAATGAGCAGTTCTTC. Amino acids: CASSDSAGGNEQFF. The chain employs TRBV6-4 and TRBJ2-1; TRBD2 aligns across 9 bases. V trimming: 0 bases; J trimming: 7 bases; junction bases outside the gene matches: 1. The germline V gene has CDR1 MRHNA and CDR2 SNTAGT. The length of the CDR3 is 14 residues.

This chain connects TRBV5-1 to TRBJ2-3; TRBD2 might be the D (5 bases). This CDR3 region has 16 residues. Trimming took 0 bases from V and 0 from J, leaving 11 bases between them. CDR1 is SGHRS and CDR2 is YFSETQ in the germline V gene. The CDR3 region is CASSLEGRTSTDTQYF. The CDR3 coding sequence is TGCGCCAGCAGCTTGGAAGGCAGGACTAGCACAGATACGCAGTATTTT.

This clone was observed a single time. The gene calls are TRBV6-5 and TRBJ2-7, with TRBD1 as a possible D gene (5 bases). CDR3 length: 13 amino acids. The germline V gene encodes CDR1 MNHEY and CDR2 SVGAGI. With 6 bases removed from V and 2 bases from J, the gap between germline ends came to 11 bases. CDR3 nucleotide sequence: TGTGCCAGCAGACAGGAGCCCCCCTACGAGCAGTACTTC. Translating it yields CASRQEPPYEQYF.

This chain connects TRBV29-1 to TRBJ2-5, with D possibly TRBD2 on 6 matching bases. The ends were cut back, 2 bases at V and 2 bases at J, with 12 bases in the middle. This CDR3 contains 14 residues. Per germline, CDR1 SQVTM and CDR2 ANQGSEA. CDR3 DNA sequence: TGCAGCGTTGAACGGTACGGAGGGCAAGAGACCCAGTACTTC. It codes for CSVERYGGQETQYF.

The chain has TRBV7-6 and TRBJ2-1; 8 bases agree with TRBD2. The CDR3 loop spans 16 amino acids. V dropped 4 bases and J dropped 0; count of bases not matched to a gene: 5. Germline lookup yields CDR1 SGHVS and CDR2 FNYEAQ. CDR3 residues: CASSSPSGSSYNEQFF. In DNA, the CDR3 is TGTGCCAGCAGCTCCCCCAGCGGGAGCTCCTACAATGAGCAGTTCTTC.

The rearrangement joins TRBV10-3 to TRBJ2-1, with 7 bases fitting TRBD1. The CDR3 totals 15 residues. V trimming: 4 bases; J trimming: 7 bases; junction bases outside the gene matches: 10. Germline assignment: CDR1 ENHRY and CDR2 SYGVKD. CDR3 amino acids: CAISGYRDSLNEQFF. The CDR3 DNA reads TGTGCCATCAGTGGCTACCGGGACAGCCTTAATGAGCAGTTCTTC.

This chain uses TRBV6-5 with TRBJ1-1, with D maybe TRBD1 (5 bases). The V end was cut by 10 bases, the J end by 2 bases, with 11 bases between. The germline V gene has CDR1 MNHEY and CDR2 SVGAGI. This CDR3 spans 12 amino acids. The CDR3: CAIRTGNTEAFF. CDR3 in DNA: TGTGCCATTCGAACAGGTAACACTGAAGCTTTCTTT.

The chain recombines TRBV5-8 with TRBJ1-2; D gene ambiguous. Trimming took 0 bases from V and 2 from J, leaving 11 bases between them. CDR1 is SGHTS and CDR2 is YDEGEE in the germline V gene. The CDR3 spans 15 residues. CDR3 amino acids: CASSLGQIPNYGYTF. The CDR3 bases are TGTGCCAGCAGCTTGGGGCAGATCCCGAACTATGGCTACACCTTC.

This sequence joins TRBV27 and TRBJ1-3; possibly TRBD1 for D (5 bases). V was cut by 5 bases and J by 0 bases, with 11 bases left in between. Germline V gene lookup returns CDR1 MNHEY and CDR2 SMNVEV (reference sequence). This CDR3 region has 15 residues. The CDR3 DNA reads as TGTGCCAGCAGTAGTGGCAGGGCCTCTGGAAACACCATATATTTT. Its translation: CASSSGRASGNTIYF.

This rearrangement joins TRBV11-2 to TRBJ1-3, with a possible D match to TRBD1 (6 bases). Looked up from germline, CDR1 is SGHAT and CDR2 is FQNNGV. Trimming left V 5 bases short and J 4 bases short, with 9 bases between. This CDR3 has 13 residues. As DNA, the CDR3 is TGTGCCAGCAGCCTCGGGACAGGAAACACCATATATTTT. Protein product: CASSLGTGNTIYF.

The rearrangement uses TRBV27 and TRBJ2-6; no definite D call. The CDR3 runs 13 residues. Germline CDR1 MNHEY, CDR2 SMNVEV (reference sequence). Trimming stripped 6 bases from V and 0 bases from J, with 3 bases between. The CDR3 here is CASSVSGANVLTF. The CDR3 DNA reads as TGTGCCAGCAGCGTCTCTGGGGCCAACGTCCTGACTTTC.

The sample holds one count of this clone. The chain couples TRBV7-2 to TRBJ2-2; possibly TRBD2 for D (5 bases). Germline lookup yields CDR1 SGHTA and CDR2 FQGNSA. This CDR3 is built from 13 residues. The ends were cut back, 1 base at V and 7 bases at J, with 7 bases in the middle. The CDR3 region has the DNA TGTGCCAGCAGCTTAGTGACTAACGGGGAGCTGTTTTTT. Protein: CASSLVTNGELFF.

V usage is TRBV27 and J usage is TRBJ2-1, with 9 bases fitting TRBD1. The CDR3 spans 13 residues. Germline loops: CDR1 MNHEY, CDR2 SMNVEV (reference sequence). Trimming took 8 bases from V and 4 from J; bases not matched to a gene: 3. Here the CDR3 reads CASRDRAYNEQFF. The CDR3 nucleotides read TGTGCCAGCCGGGACAGGGCTTACAATGAGCAGTTCTTC.

This sequence joins TRBV7-6 and TRBJ2-7, with TRBD1 identical over 9 bases. Germline trimming cut 0 bases from V and 0 bases from J; bases unmatched to any gene: 9. Germline V CDR1 and CDR2: SGHVS, FNYEAQ. This CDR3 contains 18 residues. DNA of the CDR3: TGTGCCAGCAGCTTAGCGATGGGTAGACAGGGGGTCTCCTACGAGCAGTACTTC. Protein product: CASSLAMGRQGVSYEQYF.

CDR3 in DNA: TGTGCCAGCAGTTTTACCGGGACTAGCTCCTACAATGAGCAGTTCTTC. It translates to CASSFTGTSSYNEQFF. The chain couples TRBV7-2 to TRBJ2-1, with 8 nucleotides matching TRBD2. J lost 0 bases, V lost 6 bases, and 7 bases had no gene match. The CDR3 has 16 amino acids. From germline, CDR1 is SGHTA and CDR2 FQGNSA. The full variable domain, in which reference TRBV7-2 and TRBJ2-1 provide the parts outside the CDR3, is GAGVSQSPSNKVTEKGKDVELRCDPISGHTALYWYRQSLGQGLEFLIYFQGNSAPDKSGLPSDRFSAERTGGSVSTLTIQRTQQEDSAVYLCASSFTGTSSYNEQFFGPGTRLTVL.

The rearrangement joins TRBV5-4 to TRBJ2-7; D is undetermined. Germline V gives CDR1 SGHNT, CDR2 YYREEE (reference sequence). The CDR3 runs to 12 residues. V lost 2 bases and J lost 1, with 4 bases in between. This CDR3 reads CASSFGSYEQYF. The CDR3 region has the DNA TGTGCCAGCAGCTTCGGTTCCTACGAGCAGTACTTC.